The clone carrying this TCR beta chain appeared many times. Antigen: not known. From germline, CDR1 is SQVTM and CDR2 ANQGSEA. Deletions cut 5 bases from V and 4 bases from J, with 17 bases between. The CDR3 is 14 amino acids. Full-length variable regions came from constant-region reverse primers plus semi-nested Nested Universal Primer A PCR. TCRdb re-derived calls from the 5' RACE reads in MiXCR, one entry per CDR3 protein. This sample has tens of thousands of distinct CDR3 sequences; around 26% occur once, and the top ten carry around 3.1%. Memory CD4+ cells were defined as CD4+CD45RO+CD25-. Study-wide results and caveats: Larger-cohort validation covered only one TCR beta V-J rearrangement.

This TCR came from a female donor with breast cancer. The chain has TRBV29-1 and TRBJ2-5; TRBD1 might be the D (6 bases). Sequences were obtained from tumor-infiltrating memory CD4+ T cells sorted from the breast tumor. This sample's subset: memory CD4+ T cells, CD4+CD45RO+CD25-. CDR3 DNA sequence: TGCAGCGTTACCGGGACACAAAGGGGAGAGACCCAGTACTTC. This sequence encodes CSVTGTQRGETQYF.